This is a list of T cell receptor beta chains from one sample in a study of CD39 and CD103 CD8 tumor-infiltrating T cells. Profiling relied on immunoSEQ multiplex PCR, and the TCRdb table lists in-frame clones only, not all of them. The data show under 20,000 clones, approximately 90% seen once. The material sequenced was CD8+ T cells sorted from blood. All receptors derive from a human donor with head and neck squamous cell carcinoma. Both conserved end residues are part of each CDR3. Each record gives: clone size, D gene, J gene, CDR3 length, V gene, CDR3 protein, CDR3 DNA. A D gene is named only where the DNA matches it firmly. Expanded clones get a size class; other rows say once, few or many, or leave the size out.

.	TRBD1	TRBJ1-6	16	TRBV5-1	CASRGVIQGGNSPLHF	TGCGCCTCTCGGGGCGTAATTCAGGGGGGTAATTCACCCCTCCACTTT
.	.	TRBJ1-2	13	TRBV7-7	CASSFKGKDGYTF	TGTGCTAGCAGCTTTAAGGGGAAAGATGGCTACACCTTC
.	.	TRBJ2-1	16	TRBV7-9	CASSVTTGIFYNEQFF	TGTGCCAGCAGCGTCACAACAGGGATTTTCTACAATGAGCAGTTCTTC
.	TRBD1	TRBJ1-1	16	TRBV2	CASSGDRNLKNSEAFF	TGTGCCAGCAGTGGGGACAGAAACCTTAAAAACAGTGAAGCTTTCTTT
.	.	TRBJ1-5	17	TRBV11-2	CASSAAQWGGGNQPQHF	TGTGCCAGCAGCGCCGCACAGTGGGGTGGGGGCAATCAGCCCCAGCATTTT
.	.	TRBJ2-1	14	TRBV2	CASSEGNSGNEQFF	TGTGCCAGCAGTGAGGGCAACTCGGGCAATGAGCAGTTCTTC
.	TRBD2	TRBJ2-7	13	TRBV7-9	CASRPGLAVEQYF	TGTGCCAGCAGACCGGGACTAGCGGTCGAGCAGTACTTC
.	.	TRBJ2-7	13	TRBV28	CASTQRGIYEQYF	TGTGCCAGCACCCAGCGCGGGATCTACGAGCAGTACTTC
.	TRBD1	TRBJ2-4	13	TRBV6-1	CASGGQGANIQYF	TGTGCCAGCGGAGGACAGGGGGCGAACATTCAGTACTTC
few	.	TRBJ2-1	14	TRBV6-4	CASSDGDSTDEQFF	TGTGCCAGCAGTGACGGAGACAGTACCGATGAGCAGTTCTTC
.	TRBD1	TRBJ1-2	16	TRBV11-2	CASSDRRDRGYYGYTF	TGTGCCAGCAGTGACCGCCGGGACAGGGGGTATTATGGCTACACCTTC
.	.	TRBJ1-6	13	TRBV6-5	CASSYGDNSPLHF	TGTGCCAGCAGTTACGGAGATAATTCACCCCTCCACTTT
.	.	TRBJ1-6	16	TRBV7-8	CASSLVGRPANSPLHF	TGTGCCAGCAGCTTAGTGGGGAGGCCGGCTAATTCACCCCTCCACTTT
.	.	TRBJ2-7	15	TRBV4-1	CASSQVRDSDYEQYF	TGCGCCAGCAGCCAGGTCCGGGACTCCGACTACGAGCAGTACTTC
.	.	TRBJ2-7	15	TRBV19	CASSITQDGHYEQYF	TGTGCCAGTAGTATCACACAAGACGGACACTACGAGCAGTACTTC
.	.	TRBJ1-1	16	TRBV19	CASSSGTDYMNTEAFF	TGTGCCAGTAGCTCCGGGACGGACTACATGAACACTGAAGCTTTCTTT
.	.	TRBJ2-7	14	TRBV19	CASSIEGTSYEQYF	TGTGCCAGTAGTATAGAAGGGACATCCTACGAGCAGTACTTC
.	.	TRBJ1-2	12	TRBV5-1	CASSLDNYGYTF	TGCGCCAGCAGCTTGGACAACTATGGCTACACCTTC
.	.	TRBJ1-5	15	TRBV7-9	CASSSSAALNQPQHF	TGTGCCAGCAGCTCTTCGGCTGCCCTTAATCAGCCCCAGCATTTT
.	.	TRBJ1-5	12	TRBV6-1	CASSVGNQPQHF	TGTGCCAGCAGTGTGGGGAATCAGCCCCAGCATTTT
.	TRBD1	TRBJ1-3	17	TRBV9	CASSVAAGQGKRNTIYF	TGTGCCAGCAGCGTAGCAGCAGGACAGGGGAAAAGAAACACCATATATTTT
.	TRBD1	TRBJ1-6	15	TRBV5-4	CASSGRQGANSPLHF	TGTGCCAGCAGCGGGAGGCAGGGGGCAAATTCACCCCTCCACTTT
.	.	TRBJ1-1	11	TRBV7-9	CASRRNTEAFF	TGTGCCAGCAGAAGGAACACTGAAGCTTTCTTT
.	TRBD2	TRBJ2-2	16	TRBV2	CASSDGLAGGTGELFF	TGTGCCAGCAGTGATGGGTTGGCGGGGGGGACCGGGGAGCTGTTTTTT
.	.	TRBJ1-4	16	TRBV15	CATSGQKQGNVGKLFF	TGTGCCACCAGCGGACAAAAGCAGGGGAATGTCGGAAAACTGTTTTTT